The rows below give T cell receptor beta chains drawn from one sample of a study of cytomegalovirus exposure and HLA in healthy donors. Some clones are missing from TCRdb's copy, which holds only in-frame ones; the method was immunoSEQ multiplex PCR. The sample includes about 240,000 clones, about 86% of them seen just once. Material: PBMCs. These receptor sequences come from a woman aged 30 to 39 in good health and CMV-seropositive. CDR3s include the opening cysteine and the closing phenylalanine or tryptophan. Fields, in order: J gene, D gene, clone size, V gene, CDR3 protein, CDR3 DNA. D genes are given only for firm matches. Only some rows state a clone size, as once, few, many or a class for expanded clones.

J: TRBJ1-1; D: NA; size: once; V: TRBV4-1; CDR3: CASSQGMVGTEAFF; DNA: TGCGCCAGCAGCCAAGGGATGGTCGGGACTGAAGCTTTCTTT
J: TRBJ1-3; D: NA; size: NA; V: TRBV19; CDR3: CASSLTGGTSGNTIYF; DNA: TGTGCCAGTAGCCTGACAGGTGGAACCTCTGGAAACACCATATATTTT
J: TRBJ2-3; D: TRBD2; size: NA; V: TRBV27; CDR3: CASSSPMTSVTDTQYF; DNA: TGTGCCAGCAGTAGCCCTATGACTAGCGTCACAGATACGCAGTATTTT
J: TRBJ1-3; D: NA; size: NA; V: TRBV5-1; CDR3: CASSLAGPGGDTIYF; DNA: TGCGCCAGCAGCTTGGCCGGGCCGGGAGGAGACACCATATATTTT
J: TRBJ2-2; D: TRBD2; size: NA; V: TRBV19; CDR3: CASSVRTRPGELFF; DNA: TGTGCCAGTAGTGTCAGGACTAGACCCGGGGAGCTGTTTTTT
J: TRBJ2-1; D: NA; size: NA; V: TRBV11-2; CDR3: CASSLDLLVNEQFF; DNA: TGTGCCAGCAGCTTAGATTTACTAGTCAATGAGCAGTTCTTC
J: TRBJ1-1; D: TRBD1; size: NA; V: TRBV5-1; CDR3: CASSYLGQGRGNTEAFF; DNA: TGCGCCAGCAGCTACCTGGGACAGGGGCGGGGGAACACTGAAGCTTTCTTT
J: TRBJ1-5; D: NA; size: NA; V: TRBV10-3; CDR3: CAISGQGRVQPQHF; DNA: TGTGCCATCTCGGGTCAGGGGAGGGTTCAGCCCCAGCATTTT
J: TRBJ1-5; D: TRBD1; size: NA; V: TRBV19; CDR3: CASKARQGRQPQHF; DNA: TGTGCCAGTAAGGCCCGACAGGGACGGCAGCCCCAGCATTTT
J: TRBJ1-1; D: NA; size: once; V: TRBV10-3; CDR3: CAISEGQGGGITEAFF; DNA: TGTGCCATCAGTGAAGGTCAGGGAGGAGGAATCACTGAAGCTTTCTTT
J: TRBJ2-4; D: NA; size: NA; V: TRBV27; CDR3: CASSLGATAKNIQYF; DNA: TGTGCCAGCAGTTTAGGGGCGACCGCCAAAAACATTCAGTACTTC
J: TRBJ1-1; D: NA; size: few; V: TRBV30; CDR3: CAWSTRVRAFF; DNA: TGTGCCTGGAGTACCAGGGTCCGAGCTTTCTTT
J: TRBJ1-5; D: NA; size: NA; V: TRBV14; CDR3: CASSLNTGQPQHF; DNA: TGTGCCAGCAGCTTAAATACAGGTCAGCCCCAGCATTTT
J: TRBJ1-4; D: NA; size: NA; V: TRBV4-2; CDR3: CASSSRGENEKLFF; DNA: TGTGCCAGCAGCTCCCGGGGTGAGAATGAAAAACTGTTTTTT
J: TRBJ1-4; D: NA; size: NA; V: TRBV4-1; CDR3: CASSLETREKLFF; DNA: TGCGCCAGCAGCCTAGAAACTCGTGAAAAACTGTTTTTT
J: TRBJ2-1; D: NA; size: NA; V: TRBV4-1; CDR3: CASSPRSGFDEQFF; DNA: TGCGCCAGCAGCCCCCGAAGCGGGTTCGATGAGCAGTTCTTC
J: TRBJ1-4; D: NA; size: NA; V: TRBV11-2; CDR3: CASSSWTGEKLFF; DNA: TGTGCCAGCAGCTCTTGGACGGGGGAAAAACTGTTTTTT
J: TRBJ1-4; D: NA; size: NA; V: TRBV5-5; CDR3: CASSGGTNEKLFF; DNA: TGTGCCAGCAGCGGGGGGACTAATGAAAAACTGTTTTTT
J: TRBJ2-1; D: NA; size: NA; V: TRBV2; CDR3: CASSLTRDYNEQFF; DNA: TGTGCCAGCAGCTTGACAAGAGACTACAATGAGCAGTTCTTC
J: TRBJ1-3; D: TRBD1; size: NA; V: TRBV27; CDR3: CASSPRDRGSFGNTIYF; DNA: TGTGCCAGCAGTCCCCGGGACAGGGGTTCGTTTGGAAACACCATATATTTT
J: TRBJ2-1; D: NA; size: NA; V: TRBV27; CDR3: CASNLKPWTASYNEQFF; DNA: TGTGCCAGCAACTTAAAACCCTGGACAGCATCCTACAATGAGCAGTTCTTC
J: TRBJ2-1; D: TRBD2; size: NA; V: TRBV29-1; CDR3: CSVEGASGVHNEQFF; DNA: TGCAGCGTTGAGGGAGCTAGCGGGGTCCACAATGAGCAGTTCTTC
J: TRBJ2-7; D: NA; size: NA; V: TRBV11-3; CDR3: CASSAARAGEQYF; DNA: TGTGCCAGCAGCGCTGCTAGGGCGGGCGAGCAGTACTTC
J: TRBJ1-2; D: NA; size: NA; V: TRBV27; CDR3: CASSYRAESGSSATNYGYTF; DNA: TGTGCCAGCAGTTACCGAGCAGAATCCGGGTCCTCAGCCACTAACTATGGCTACACCTTC
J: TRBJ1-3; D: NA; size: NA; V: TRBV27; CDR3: CASSSSGGAGNTIYF; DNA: TGTGCCAGCAGTTCCTCGGGAGGGGCTGGAAACACCATATATTTT
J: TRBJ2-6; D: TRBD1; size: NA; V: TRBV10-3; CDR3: CAISGGQGAGANVLTF; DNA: TGTGCCATCAGTGGGGGACAGGGTGCAGGGGCCAACGTCCTGACTTTC
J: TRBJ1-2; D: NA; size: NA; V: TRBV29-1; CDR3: CSVVEVDIYGYTF; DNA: TGCAGCGTCGTTGAAGTCGACATATATGGCTACACCTTC
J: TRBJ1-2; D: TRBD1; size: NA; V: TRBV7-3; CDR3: CASSLGQGPLYGYTF; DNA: TGTGCCAGCAGCCTCGGACAGGGACCTCTATATGGCTACACCTTC
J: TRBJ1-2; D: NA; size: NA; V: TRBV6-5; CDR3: CASSGRVQGLYGYTF; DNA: TGTGCCAGCAGTGGCCGGGTTCAGGGTCTTTATGGCTACACCTTC
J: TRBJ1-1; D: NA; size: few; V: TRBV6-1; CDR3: CASSSQQGRGTEAFF; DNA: TGTGCCAGCAGTTCGCAACAAGGACGGGGCACTGAAGCTTTCTTT
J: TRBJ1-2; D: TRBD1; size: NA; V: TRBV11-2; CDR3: CATPRRDRSGYTF; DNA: TGTGCCACCCCTCGCCGGGACAGGAGTGGCTACACCTTC
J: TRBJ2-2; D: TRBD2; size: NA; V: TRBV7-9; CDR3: CASSPSGANTGELFF; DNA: TGTGCCAGCAGCCCTAGCGGGGCGAACACCGGGGAGCTGTTTTTT
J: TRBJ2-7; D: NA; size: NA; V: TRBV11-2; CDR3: CASSSAREQYF; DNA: TGTGCCAGCAGCTCCGCGCGGGAGCAGTACTTC
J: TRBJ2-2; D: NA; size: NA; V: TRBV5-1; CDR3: CASSFEGTGELFF; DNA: TGCGCCAGCAGCTTCGAGGGCACCGGGGAGCTGTTTTTT
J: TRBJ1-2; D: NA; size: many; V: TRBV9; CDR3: CASSVGGGANYGYTF; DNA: TGTGCCAGCAGCGTAGGAGGAGGGGCGAACTATGGCTACACCTTC
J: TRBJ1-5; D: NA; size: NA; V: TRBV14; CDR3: CASSQGVNQPQHF; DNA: TGTGCCAGCAGCCAAGGCGTAAATCAGCCCCAGCATTTT
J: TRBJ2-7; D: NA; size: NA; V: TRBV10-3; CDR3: CAISLAGLGEQYF; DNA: TGTGCCATCTCCCTTGCAGGCTTGGGCGAGCAGTACTTC
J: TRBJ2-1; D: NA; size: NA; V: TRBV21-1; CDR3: CASSPPEVYYNEQFF; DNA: TGTGCCAGCAGCCCGCCGGAGGTTTACTACAATGAGCAGTTCTTC
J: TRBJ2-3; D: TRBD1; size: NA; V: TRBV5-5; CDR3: CASSQGQGPNTDTQYF; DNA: TGTGCCAGCAGCCAGGGACAGGGGCCGAACACAGATACGCAGTATTTT
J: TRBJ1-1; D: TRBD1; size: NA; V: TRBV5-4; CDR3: CASSTGGANPMSTEAFF; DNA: TGTGCCAGCAGCACAGGGGGCGCCAACCCCATGAGCACTGAAGCTTTCTTT
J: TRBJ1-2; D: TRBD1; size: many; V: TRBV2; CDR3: CASRETGTRGYTF; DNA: TGTGCCAGCAGGGAGACAGGGACTCGCGGCTACACCTTC
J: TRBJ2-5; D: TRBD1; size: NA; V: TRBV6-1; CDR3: CASSEGTLGQGGETQYF; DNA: TGTGCCAGCAGTGAAGGGACCCTCGGACAGGGAGGAGAGACCCAGTACTTC
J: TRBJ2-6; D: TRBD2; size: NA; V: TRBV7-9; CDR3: CASSHRLAGESGANVLTF; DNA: TGTGCCAGCAGCCACCGACTAGCGGGAGAGTCTGGGGCCAACGTCCTGACTTTC
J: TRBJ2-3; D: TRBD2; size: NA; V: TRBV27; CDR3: CASRTSGSTDTQYF; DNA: TGTGCCAGCAGGACTAGCGGCAGCACAGATACGCAGTATTTT
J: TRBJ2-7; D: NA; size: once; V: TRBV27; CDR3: CASSPWDKRYEQYF; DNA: TGTGCCAGCAGTCCGTGGGACAAACGCTACGAGCAGTACTTC
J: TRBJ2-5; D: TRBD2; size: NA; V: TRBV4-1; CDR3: CASSQEMGLAGGTQYF; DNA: TGCGCCAGCAGCCAAGAGATGGGACTAGCGGGAGGGACCCAGTACTTC
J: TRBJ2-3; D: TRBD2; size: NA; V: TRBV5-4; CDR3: CASSLHWTSGSEGTQYF; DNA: TGTGCCAGCAGCTTGCACTGGACTAGCGGGAGTGAGGGTACGCAGTATTTT
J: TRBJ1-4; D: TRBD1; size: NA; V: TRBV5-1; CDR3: CASSLFGQGAPNEKLFF; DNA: TGCGCCAGCAGCTTGTTCGGACAGGGGGCGCCTAATGAAAAACTGTTTTTT
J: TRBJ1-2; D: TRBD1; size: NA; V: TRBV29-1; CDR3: CSVEEVEAIGGFDYGYTF; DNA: TGCAGCGTTGAAGAAGTAGAGGCGATAGGGGGCTTCGACTATGGCTACACCTTC
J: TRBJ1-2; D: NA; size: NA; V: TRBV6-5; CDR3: CASSYFTGYGYTF; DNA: TGTGCCAGCAGTTACTTTACAGGGTATGGCTACACCTTC
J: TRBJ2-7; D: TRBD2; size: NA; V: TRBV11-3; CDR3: CASTSGTSIYEQYF; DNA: TGTGCCAGCACATCCGGGACTAGTATCTACGAGCAGTACTTC
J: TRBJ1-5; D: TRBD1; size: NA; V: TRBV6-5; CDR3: CATLGTGGVQPQHF; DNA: TGTGCCACCCTAGGGACAGGGGGCGTTCAGCCCCAGCATTTT
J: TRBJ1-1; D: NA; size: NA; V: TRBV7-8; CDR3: CASSPQGGVNTEAFF; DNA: TGTGCCAGCAGCCCACAAGGGGGGGTGAACACTGAAGCTTTCTTT
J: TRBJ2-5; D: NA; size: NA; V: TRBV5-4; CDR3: CASSLFQKETQYF; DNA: TGTGCCAGCAGCTTGTTCCAGAAAGAGACCCAGTACTTC
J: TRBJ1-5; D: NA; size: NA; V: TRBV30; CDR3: CAWSVGGGNQPQHF; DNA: TGTGCCTGGAGTGTAGGAGGAGGCAATCAGCCCCAGCATTTT
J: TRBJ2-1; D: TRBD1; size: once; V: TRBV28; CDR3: CASSLSGQSYNEQFF; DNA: TGTGCCAGCAGTTTATCGGGACAGTCCTACAATGAGCAGTTCTTC
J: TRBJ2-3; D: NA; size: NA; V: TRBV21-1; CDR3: CASSRRDTDTQYF; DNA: TGTGCCAGCAGCCGCAGGGACACAGATACGCAGTATTTT
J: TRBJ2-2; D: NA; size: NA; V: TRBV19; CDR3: CASSRQGQTGELFF; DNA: TGTGCCAGTAGTCGGCAGGGGCAGACCGGGGAGCTGTTTTTT
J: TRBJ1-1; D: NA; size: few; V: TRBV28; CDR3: CASTDRFPNTEAFF; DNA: TGTGCCAGCACTGACAGGTTCCCGAACACTGAAGCTTTCTTT
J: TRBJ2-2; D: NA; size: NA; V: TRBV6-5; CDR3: CASSHGGNTGELFF; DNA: TGTGCCAGCAGCCACGGGGGAAACACCGGGGAGCTGTTTTTT